This is a list of T cell receptor beta chains from one sample in a study of beta chain features in type 1 diabetes. Measured with immunoSEQ multiplex PCR; TCRdb has only the in-frame clones, and not every one. The data show some 270,000 clones, roughly an eighth seen once. Sequencing was performed on naive CD4+ T cells from blood. The receptors here all came from a woman between 40 and 55 years old in good health. Both conserved end residues are part of each CDR3. The order of the fields is J gene, clone size, D gene, V gene, CDR3 protein, CDR3 DNA. D genes are given only for firm matches. Size tells how often a clone was seen (once, few, many) or the class of an expanded clone, and some rows leave it out.

>TRBJ1-2|few|TRBD1|TRBV7-2
CASSLARTGEGYTF
TGTGCCAGCAGCTTAGCGCGGACAGGGGAGGGCTACACCTTC
>TRBJ2-3|.|TRBD2|TRBV7-8
CASSLGQTSATSTDTQYF
TGTGCCAGCAGCTTAGGCCAAACTAGCGCGACTAGCACAGATACGCAGTATTTT
>TRBJ1-4|.|.|TRBV6-5
CASRDGTEYEKLFF
TGTGCCAGCAGAGACGGGACTGAGTATGAAAAACTGTTTTTT
>TRBJ2-7|few|TRBD2|TRBV5-4
CASSGLAGGAEQYF
TGTGCCAGCAGCGGACTAGCGGGGGGGGCCGAGCAGTACTTC
>TRBJ2-5|few|TRBD2|TRBV5-1
CASSPARGGGGETQYF
TGCGCCAGCAGCCCCGCCCGGGGCGGCGGGGGGGAGACCCAGTACTTC
>TRBJ1-1|.|.|TRBV7-6
CASSPGIVTEAFF
TGTGCCAGCAGCCCCGGTATCGTCACTGAAGCTTTCTTT
>TRBJ1-5|few|.|TRBV7-9
CASSLQSNQPQHF
TGTGCCAGCAGCTTACAAAGCAATCAGCCCCAGCATTTT
>TRBJ2-3|.|TRBD2|TRBV2
CASRAGPSTDTQYF
TGTGCCAGCAGAGCGGGACCTAGCACAGATACGCAGTATTTT
>TRBJ2-7|few|.|TRBV19
CASSIVADSSYEQYF
TGTGCCAGTAGTATAGTCGCAGACAGCTCCTACGAGCAGTACTTC
>TRBJ1-6|few|.|TRBV7-9
CASSSPRKTGLGNSPLHF
TGTGCCAGCAGCTCTCCGCGTAAGACAGGACTCGGTAATTCACCCCTCCACTTT
>TRBJ1-4|few|.|TRBV11-2
CASSLGFRGANEKLFF
TGTGCCAGCAGCTTAGGGTTCAGGGGAGCTAATGAAAAACTGTTTTTT
>TRBJ1-5|few|.|TRBV5-6
CTRGLPGPQPQHF
TGTACAAGGGGGTTACCGGGACCTCAGCCCCAGCATTTT
>TRBJ1-5|few|.|TRBV5-4
CASSLEGGQPQHF
TGTGCCAGCAGCTTGGAGGGAGGTCAGCCCCAGCATTTT
>TRBJ1-1|few|.|TRBV7-2
CASSPIPGQNTEAFF
TGTGCCAGCAGCCCTATTCCGGGACAGAACACTGAAGCTTTCTTT
>TRBJ1-1|.|.|TRBV4-1
CASSQTISLNTEAFF
TGCGCCAGCAGCCAAACAATATCCCTGAACACTGAAGCTTTCTTT
>TRBJ2-1|.|.|TRBV19
CASSNEGDEQFF
TGTGCCAGTTCTAACGAGGGGGATGAGCAGTTCTTC
>TRBJ1-3|few|TRBD1|TRBV7-2
CASSLRQGRNTIYF
TGTGCCAGCAGCTTAAGACAGGGTCGAAACACCATATATTTT
>TRBJ2-1|.|.|TRBV1
CTRLTAGGLSCEQFF
TGCACCAGACTCACGGCGGGGGGGCTGTCTTGTGAGCAGTTCTTC
>TRBJ1-1|.|TRBD1|TRBV6-6
CASRTGDTEAFF
TGTGCCAGCAGAACAGGGGACACTGAAGCTTTCTTT
>TRBJ1-5|few|.|TRBV18
CASSLNPSNQPQHF
TGTGCCAGCTCCCTAAACCCTAGCAATCAGCCCCAGCATTTT
>TRBJ1-1|few|.|TRBV18
CASSPGQNTEAFF
TGTGCCAGCTCGCCTGGACAGAACACTGAAGCTTTCTTT
>TRBJ2-2|few|.|TRBV7-9
CASSYRPPGVNTGELFF
TGTGCCAGCAGCTACCGCCCCCCCGGGGTGAACACCGGGGAGCTGTTTTTT
>TRBJ2-6|.|.|TRBV29-1
CSVRASGANVLTF
TGCAGCGTTAGAGCCTCTGGGGCCAACGTCCTGACTTTC
>TRBJ2-7|few|TRBD2|TRBV7-2
CASSERGGGTYEQYF
TGTGCCAGCAGCGAGCGGGGGGGCGGGACCTACGAGCAGTACTTC
>TRBJ2-7|.|.|TRBV18
CASSPTGSYEQYF
TGTGCCAGCTCACCAACAGGTTCCTACGAGCAGTACTTC
>TRBJ2-7|few|.|TRBV7-2
CASSYRESSYEQYF
TGTGCCAGCAGTTACCGGGAGAGCTCCTACGAGCAGTACTTC
>TRBJ2-7|few|.|TRBV10-1
CASSEFGNSPYEQYF
TGCGCCAGCAGTGAGTTCGGGAACAGTCCCTACGAGCAGTACTTC
>TRBJ2-7|.|.|TRBV7-6
CASSALGAAGEQYF
TGTGCCAGCAGCGCTCTTGGGGCCGCGGGGGAGCAGTACTTC
>TRBJ2-1|few|.|TRBV12-2
CASRLALAGVSIHNEQFF
TGTGCAAGTCGCTTAGCCTTAGCAGGGGTGTCAATCCACAATGAGCAGTTCTTC
>TRBJ2-2|few|TRBD1|TRBV10-3
CAISESDRGLATGELFF
TGTGCCATCAGTGAGTCGGACAGGGGACTTGCCACCGGGGAGCTGTTTTTT
>TRBJ2-3|few|TRBD2|TRBV7-2
CASRKAGGPADTQYF
TGTGCCAGCAGAAAAGCGGGGGGGCCCGCAGATACGCAGTATTTT
>TRBJ1-5|.|TRBD1|TRBV18
CASSPDRGGNQPQHF
TGTGCCAGCTCCCCGGACAGGGGGGGCAATCAGCCCCAGCATTTT
>TRBJ1-2|.|.|TRBV7-2
CASSPARVTNYGYTF
TGTGCCAGCAGCCCCGCCCGGGTAACTAACTATGGCTACACCTTC
>TRBJ1-2|.|TRBD1|TRBV27
CASSRDRGDGYTF
TGTGCCAGCAGCCGGGACAGGGGGGATGGCTACACCTTC
>TRBJ2-3|few|.|TRBV2
CASSDHQDTQYF
TGTGCCAGCAGTGATCATCAAGATACGCAGTATTTT
>TRBJ2-6|few|TRBD1|TRBV19
CASSMMGQFRSGANVLTF
TGTGCCAGTAGTATGATGGGACAGTTCCGCTCTGGGGCCAACGTCCTGACTTTC
>TRBJ2-3|few|TRBD2|TRBV7-2
CASSDGAGRITDTQYF
TGTGCCAGCAGCGACGGAGCGGGGAGGATCACAGATACGCAGTATTTT
>TRBJ1-1|.|TRBD1|TRBV9
CASSSRQGFTEAFF
TGTGCCAGCAGCTCTAGACAGGGGTTCACTGAAGCTTTCTTT
>TRBJ2-2|.|TRBD1|TRBV5-1
CASSSRGTGLTGELFF
TGCGCCAGCAGCTCTCGAGGGACAGGGCTAACCGGGGAGCTGTTTTTT
>TRBJ1-2|.|TRBD1|TRBV7-9
CASSSSLQGAVGYGYTF
TGTGCCAGCAGCTCTTCGCTTCAGGGGGCGGTGGGCTATGGCTACACCTTC
>TRBJ1-3|.|.|TRBV19
CAARGRRISGNTIYF
TGTGCCGCAAGGGGTAGGCGCATCTCTGGAAACACCATATATTTT
>TRBJ2-6|few|.|TRBV2
CASSLEHSGANVLTF
TGTGCCAGCAGTCTTGAACACTCTGGGGCCAACGTCCTGACTTTC